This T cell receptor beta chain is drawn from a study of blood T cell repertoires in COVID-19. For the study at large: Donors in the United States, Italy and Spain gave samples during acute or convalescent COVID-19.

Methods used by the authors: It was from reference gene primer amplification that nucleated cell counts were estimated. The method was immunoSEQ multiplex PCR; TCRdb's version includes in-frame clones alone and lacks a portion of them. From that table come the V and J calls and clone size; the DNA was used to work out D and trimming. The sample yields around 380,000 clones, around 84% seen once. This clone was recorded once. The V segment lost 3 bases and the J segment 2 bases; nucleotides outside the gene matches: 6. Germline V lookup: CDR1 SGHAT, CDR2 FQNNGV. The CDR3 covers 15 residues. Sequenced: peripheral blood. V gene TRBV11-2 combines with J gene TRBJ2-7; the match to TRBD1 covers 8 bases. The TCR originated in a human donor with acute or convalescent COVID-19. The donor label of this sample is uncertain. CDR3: CASSFPGQDPYEQYF. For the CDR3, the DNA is TGTGCCAGCAGCTTCCCGGGACAGGACCCCTACGAGCAGTACTTC. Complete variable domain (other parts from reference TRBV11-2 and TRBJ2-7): EAGVAQSPRYKIIEKRQSVAFWCNPISGHATLYWYQQILGQGPKLLIQFQNNGVVDDSQLPKDRFSAERLKGVDSTLKIQPAKLEDSAVYLCASSFPGQDPYEQYFGPGTRLTVT.